One T cell receptor (beta chain) is described in this entry. Its antigen is unidentified. V was cut by 5 bases and J by 2 bases, with 19 bases left in between. The CDR3 contains 16 residues. In germline, CDR1 is MGHRA, CDR2 YSYEKL. These data are taken from a study of CD8 T cells in ankylosing spondylitis. Study-level findings and limits: Clones linked to disease were reported to show significant enrichment in matched ankylosing spondylitis synovial fluid.

Quantitative 5'-RACE with molecular barcodes was used to make the TCR beta libraries. TCRdb fed the 5' RACE reads into MiXCR, producing one record per CDR3 protein. This table holds just over 350,000 distinct CDR3 sequences, roughly 20% found once. This sequence originates from a male donor with ankylosing spondylitis or in good health (not recorded which). V is TRBV4-1 and J is TRBJ2-7, with D possibly matching TRBD2 (6 bases). Sequencing was performed on blood, either unsorted or a sorted T cell fraction (not recorded which). The CDR3 sequence is CASSIMGSAGPYEQYF. CDR3 nucleotide sequence: TGCGCCAGCAGCATTATGGGATCAGCGGGTCCCTACGAGCAGTACTTC.